This passage covers 14 T cell receptor beta chains from one sample sequenced in a study of T cells expressing NK-cell markers. TCRdb re-called the 5' RACE reads; every CDR3 protein appears as one record, without DNA. Its clone listing holds 400,000 to 450,000 distinct CDR3 sequences. Sequencing was performed on blood T cells: a sorted CD56 or NKG2C T cell subset, CD4+ or CD8+ T cells, or bulk PBMC T cells (not recorded which). The source of these receptors is a woman aged 18 to 75 in good health.

V usage is TRBV13 and J usage is TRBJ1-1; TCRdb outputs TRBD1, but without DNA this stays unchecked. This CDR3 has 13 residues. Germline V gene lookup returns CDR1 PRHDT and CDR2 FYEKMQ (reference sequence). The CDR3 region is CASSRPPGTEAFF.

The rearrangement joins TRBV20-1 to TRBJ1-2; TCRdb's D call, TRBD1, is unchecked because there is no DNA. Germline CDR1 DFQATT, CDR2 SNEGSKA (reference sequence). The CDR3 is 13 residues long. The CDR3 loop reads CSATPPGVDGYTF.

The J gene is TRBJ2-5, the V gene TRBV7-9; the D call from TCRdb, TRBD1, cannot be confirmed without DNA. The CDR3 consists of 14 residues. Germline values: CDR1 SEHNR, CDR2 FQNEAQ (reference sequence). Here the CDR3 reads CASSHSGGAETQYF.

The rearrangement joins TRBV25-1 to TRBJ2-5; TCRdb names TRBD1, which stays unverified in the absence of DNA. CDR1 is MGHDK and CDR2 is SYGVNS in the germline V gene. CDR3 length: 14 residues. CDR3 loop: CASSEGAGRETQYF.

The chain links TRBV29-1 to TRBJ2-3; TCRdb outputs TRBD2, but without DNA this stays unchecked. This CDR3 has 16 residues. Germline CDR1 is SQVTM and CDR2 is ANQGSEA. This chain's CDR3 is CSVEHEGAARTDTQYF.

V and J are TRBV20-1 and TRBJ1-3; absent DNA, TCRdb's TRBD1 call cannot be checked. CDR3 length equals 12 residues. Per germline, CDR1 DFQATT and CDR2 SNEGSKA (reference sequence). CDR3 in amino acids: CSARDRGNTIYF.

The rearrangement uses TRBV2 and TRBJ1-5; TCRdb lists TRBD1, though no DNA is available to test this call. The CDR3 consists of 16 residues. Germline V lookup: CDR1 SNHLY, CDR2 FYNNEI. The CDR3 sequence is CASNWRLPYRDQPQHF.

The chain joins TRBV5-1 to TRBJ2-3; the TCRdb call, TRBD2, lacks DNA for checking. Germline V gives CDR1 SGHRS, CDR2 YFSETQ. This CDR3 has 17 amino acids. This CDR3 is CASSNLGTSGSWDTQYF.

This sequence joins TRBV7-6 and TRBJ1-2. This CDR3 spans 16 amino acids. Germline V gene data show CDR1 as SGHVS and CDR2 as FNYEAQ. The CDR3 loop is CASSLAAVGSDYGYTF.

The chain joins TRBV29-1 to TRBJ2-2. Looked up from germline, CDR1 is SQVTM and CDR2 is ANQGSEA. This CDR3 is 12 amino acids long. CDR3 sequence: CSVVGATGELFF.

The chain uses TRBV24-1 and TRBJ2-1; TCRdb picks TRBD1, but there is no DNA to check that call. The length of the CDR3 is 15 residues. Germline V CDR1 and CDR2: KGHDR, SFDVKD. The CDR3 reads CATSVRDRAIREQFF.

The chain employs TRBV5-1 and TRBJ2-5. The CDR3 totals 14 residues. The germline CDR1 and CDR2 sequences are SGHRS and YFSETQ. The CDR3 here is CASSLAQGKETQYF.

The V call is TRBV12-3 or TRBV12-4, the J call TRBJ1-5. CDR3 length: 14 amino acids. CDR3 sequence reads: CASSLGVSSQPQHF.

The CDR3 loop reads CASSSTRNSAGELFF. This chain links TRBV11-2 with TRBJ2-2. The CDR3 consists of 15 residues. Germline V gene lookup returns CDR1 SGHAT and CDR2 FQNNGV.